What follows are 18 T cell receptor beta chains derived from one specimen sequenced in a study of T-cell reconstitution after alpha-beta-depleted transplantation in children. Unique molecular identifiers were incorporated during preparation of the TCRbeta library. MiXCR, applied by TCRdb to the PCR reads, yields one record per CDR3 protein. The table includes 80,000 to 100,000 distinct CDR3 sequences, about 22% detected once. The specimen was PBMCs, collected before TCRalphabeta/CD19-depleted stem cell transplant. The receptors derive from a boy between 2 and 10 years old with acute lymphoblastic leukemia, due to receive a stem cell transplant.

CDR3 DNA sequence: TGTGCCTGGTTACCAACTTTGGCCGGGGAGCTGTTTTTT. It translates to CAWLPTLAGELFF. This sequence joins TRBV30 and TRBJ2-2; no reliable D call. Germline-derived CDR1 and CDR2 are GTSNPN and SVGIG (reference sequence). The CDR3 length is 13 residues. V dropped 5 bases and J dropped 6 bases, with 13 bases sitting between them.

CDR3 sequence (DNA): TGTGCCAGCAGCCTAACTAGCGGAGGGGCCAACACCGGGGAGCTGTTTTTT. Its translation is CASSLTSGGANTGELFF. This chain joins TRBV7-8 and TRBJ2-2; 8 bases line up with TRBD2. CDR3 length: 17 residues. V was pared by 5 bases and J by 2 bases, with 10 bases of the junction left unmatched. Looked up from germline, CDR1 is SGHVS and CDR2 is FQNEAQ.

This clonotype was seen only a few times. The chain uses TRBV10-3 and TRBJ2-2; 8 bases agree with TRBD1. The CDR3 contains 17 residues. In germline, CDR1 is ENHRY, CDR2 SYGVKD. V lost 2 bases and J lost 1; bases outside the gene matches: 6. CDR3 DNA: TGTGCCATCAGTGAGAGGAAGGGGACAGGGAACACCGGGGAGCTGTTTTTT. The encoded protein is CAISERKGTGNTGELFF.

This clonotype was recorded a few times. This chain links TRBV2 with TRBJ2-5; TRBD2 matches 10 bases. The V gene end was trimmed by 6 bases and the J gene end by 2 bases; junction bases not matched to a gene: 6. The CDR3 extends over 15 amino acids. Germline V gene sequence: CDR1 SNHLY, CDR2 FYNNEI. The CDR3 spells CASREREGQQETQYF. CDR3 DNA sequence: TGTGCCAGCAGGGAGCGGGAGGGCCAACAAGAGACCCAGTACTTC.

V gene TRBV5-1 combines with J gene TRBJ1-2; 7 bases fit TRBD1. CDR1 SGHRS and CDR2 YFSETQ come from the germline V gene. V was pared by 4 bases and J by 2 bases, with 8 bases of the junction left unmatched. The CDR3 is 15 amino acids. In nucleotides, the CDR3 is TGCGCCAGCAGCAGTTGGGACAGATCAAACTATGGCTACACCTTC. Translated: CASSSWDRSNYGYTF.

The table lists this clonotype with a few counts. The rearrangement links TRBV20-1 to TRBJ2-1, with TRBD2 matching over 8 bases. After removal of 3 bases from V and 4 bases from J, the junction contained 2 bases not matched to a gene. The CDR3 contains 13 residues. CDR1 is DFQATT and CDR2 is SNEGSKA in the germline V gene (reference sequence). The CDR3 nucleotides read TGCAGTGCTAGGGGACTAGGATACAATGAGCAGTTCTTC. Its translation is CSARGLGYNEQFF.

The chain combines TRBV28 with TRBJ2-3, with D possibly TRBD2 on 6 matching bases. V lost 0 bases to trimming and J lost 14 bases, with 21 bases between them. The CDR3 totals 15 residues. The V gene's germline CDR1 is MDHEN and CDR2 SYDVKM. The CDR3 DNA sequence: TGTGCCAGCAGTTTATGGGGTGGAAAAGCGGGTCCCCTGTATTTT. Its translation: CASSLWGGKAGPLYF.

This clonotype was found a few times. CDR3 protein: CATSRDIGGTGELFF. The CDR3 DNA sequence: TGTGCCACCAGCAGAGATATTGGCGGCACCGGGGAGCTGTTTTTT. The chain links TRBV15 to TRBJ2-2; the D is unclear. Germline lookup yields CDR1 LNHNV and CDR2 YYDKDF (reference sequence). The V and J ends lost 0 bases and 4 bases respectively, with 9 bases between them. CDR3 length: 15 amino acids.

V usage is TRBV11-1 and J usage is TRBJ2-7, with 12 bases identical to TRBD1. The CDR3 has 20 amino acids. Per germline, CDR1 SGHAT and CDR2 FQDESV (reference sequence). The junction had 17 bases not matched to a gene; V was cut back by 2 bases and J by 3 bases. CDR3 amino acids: CASSLIGSGQGAPHHYEQYF. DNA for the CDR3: TGTGCCAGCAGCTTAATAGGATCGGGACAGGGGGCCCCGCACCACTACGAGCAGTACTTC. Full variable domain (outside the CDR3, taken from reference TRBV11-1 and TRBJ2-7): EAEVAQSPRYKITEKSQAVAFWCDPISGHATLYWYRQILGQGPELLVQFQDESVVDDSQLPKDRFSAERLKGVDSTLKIQPAELGDSAMYLCASSLIGSGQGAPHHYEQYFGPGTRLTVT.

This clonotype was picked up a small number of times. The chain's CDR3 is CASGTWTDISEAFF. CDR3 DNA sequence: TGTGCCAGCGGGACGTGGACAGACATAAGTGAAGCTTTCTTT. The chain carries TRBV7-9 and TRBJ1-1; D is perhaps TRBD1 (6 bases). Germline V CDR1 and CDR2: SEHNR, FQNEAQ (reference sequence). Trimming stripped 8 bases from V and 7 bases from J, with 20 bases between. CDR3 length: 14 residues. The full variable domain, completed using reference TRBV7-9 and TRBJ1-1, is DTGVSQNPRHKITKRGQNVTFRCDPISEHNRLYWYRQTLGQGPEFLTYFQNEAQLEKSRLLSDRFSAERPKGSFSTLEIQRTEQGDSAMYLCASGTWTDISEAFFGQGTRLTVV.

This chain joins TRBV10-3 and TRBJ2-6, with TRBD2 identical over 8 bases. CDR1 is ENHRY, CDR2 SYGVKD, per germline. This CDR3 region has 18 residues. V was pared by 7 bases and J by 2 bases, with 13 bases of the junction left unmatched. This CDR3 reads CAITRTSGGVPGANVLTF. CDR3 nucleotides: TGTGCCATCACCCGAACTAGCGGAGGTGTCCCTGGGGCCAACGTCCTGACTTTC.

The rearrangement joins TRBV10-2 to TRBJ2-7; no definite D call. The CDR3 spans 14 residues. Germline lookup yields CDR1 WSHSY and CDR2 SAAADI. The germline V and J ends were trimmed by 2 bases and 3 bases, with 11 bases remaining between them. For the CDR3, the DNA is TGCGCCAGCAGTGAGGGACCGACTTTCTACGAGCAGTACTTC. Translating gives CASSEGPTFYEQYF.

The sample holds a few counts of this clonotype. The CDR3 here is CASSLTPGQETQYF. The CDR3 DNA reads TGTGCCAGCAGTTTAACGCCGGGCCAAGAGACCCAGTACTTC. The chain uses TRBV12-3 or TRBV12-4 and TRBJ2-5, with D unresolved. This CDR3 contains 14 residues. Between the trimmed V and J ends, which lost 2 bases and 1 base, there was a span of 8 bases.

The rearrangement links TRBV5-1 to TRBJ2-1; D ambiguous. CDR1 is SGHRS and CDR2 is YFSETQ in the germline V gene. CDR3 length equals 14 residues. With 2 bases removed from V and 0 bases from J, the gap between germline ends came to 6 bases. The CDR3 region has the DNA TGCGCCAGCAGCTTCGGCTACTCCTACAATGAGCAGTTCTTC. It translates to CASSFGYSYNEQFF. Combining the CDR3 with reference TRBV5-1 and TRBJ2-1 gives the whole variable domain KAGVTQTPRYLIKTRGQQVTLSCSPISGHRSVSWYQQTPGQGLQFLFEYFSETQRNKGNFPGRFSGRQFSNSRSEMNVSTLELGDSALYLCASSFGYSYNEQFFGPGTRLTVL.

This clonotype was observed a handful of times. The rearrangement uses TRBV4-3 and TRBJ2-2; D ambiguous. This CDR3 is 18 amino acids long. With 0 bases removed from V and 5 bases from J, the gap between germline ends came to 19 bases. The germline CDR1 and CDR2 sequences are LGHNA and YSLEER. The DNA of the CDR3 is TGCGCCAGCAGCCAAGATCTTATTCAGTCGGATTTAACCGGGGAGCTGTTTTTT. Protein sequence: CASSQDLIQSDLTGELFF.

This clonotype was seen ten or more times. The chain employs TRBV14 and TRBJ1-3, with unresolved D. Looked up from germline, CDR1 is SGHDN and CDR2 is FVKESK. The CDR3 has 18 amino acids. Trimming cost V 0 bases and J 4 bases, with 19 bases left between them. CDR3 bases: TGTGCCAGCAGCCAAGATTTGTTCGACGGTTGGATGGGAAACACCATATATTTT. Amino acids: CASSQDLFDGWMGNTIYF.

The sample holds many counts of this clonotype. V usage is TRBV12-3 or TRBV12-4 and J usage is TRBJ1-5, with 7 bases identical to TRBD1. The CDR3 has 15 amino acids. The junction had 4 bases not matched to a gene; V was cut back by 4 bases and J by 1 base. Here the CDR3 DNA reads TGTGCCAGCAGTTCCCGGGACAGCAGCAATCAGCCCCAGCATTTT. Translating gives CASSSRDSSNQPQHF.

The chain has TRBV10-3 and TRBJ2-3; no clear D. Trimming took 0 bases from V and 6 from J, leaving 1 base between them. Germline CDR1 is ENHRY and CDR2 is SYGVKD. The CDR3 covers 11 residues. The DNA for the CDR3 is TGTGCCATCAGTGAGTCGGATACGCAGTATTTT. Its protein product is CAISESDTQYF.